This paragraph covers one T cell receptor beta chain sequence. Its antigen is still unknown. Other DNA sequences in the same sample also yield this CDR3. Sequenced by immunoSEQ multiplex PCR; TCRdb stores in-frame clones only, minus some. The sample has around 2.5 million clones, 90% to 95% seen once. This CDR3 has 13 amino acids. From germline, CDR1 is SGHAT and CDR2 FQNNGV. V shed 5 bases and J 3 bases; nucleotides not matched to a gene: 4. This entry comes from a study of shared clonotypes between healthy human individuals. Notes on the study in general: Unshared clonotypes carried lower generation probabilities than those common to all four donors. It was anticipated that sequencing depth would influence how many clonotypes donors shared.

The chain uses TRBV11-2 and TRBJ2-7; 7 bases line up with TRBD1. The specimen was naive CD4+ T cells from PBMCs. Noted subset: CD45RA+ positively selected. The receptor was isolated from a man younger than 30 in good health. Some clones in this sample may be carry-over from other donors' samples. CDR3 nucleotides: TGTGCCAGCAGCCGACGGGACAGCTACGAGCAGTACTTC. Its translation: CASSRRDSYEQYF.